The present T cell receptor (beta chain) was sequenced within a study of post-analysis software for immune sequencing data. For the study at large: Several disease courses (relapsing-remitting, secondary progressive and progressive-relapsing) of multiple sclerosis were included.

TCR beta cDNA libraries included unique molecular identifiers. Starting from approximately 1 to 10 million T cells, the study yielded roughly 0.5 million cDNA molecules. TCRdb fed the PCR reads into MiXCR, producing one record per CDR3 protein. The table records roughly 620,000 distinct CDR3 sequences, 44% of them present only once. This clonotype was detected a few times. Its antigen remains unidentified. Trimming cost V 0 bases and J 5 bases; bases outside gene matches: 8. The CDR3 sequence is 16 residues long. Germline CDR1 is SQVTM and CDR2 is ANQGSEA. Study results and limitations: People with multiple sclerosis had a significantly lower normalized Chao1 diversity than controls did. Comparison of patients with controls showed five or six TRBV segments more frequent in patients, TRBV5-6, TRBV5-1 and TRBV20-1 among them. F measure clustering grouped samples strongly by preparation batch.

The sequenced material came from blood. The chain carries TRBV29-1 and TRBJ2-1; 9 nucleotides align to TRBD2. The sequence derives from a girl aged 5-17 years with multiple sclerosis. CDR3 protein: CSVEDPAGGGHNEQFF. The CDR3 DNA reads TGCAGCGTTGAAGACCCAGCGGGAGGAGGCCACAATGAGCAGTTCTTC.